Below, 10 T cell receptor beta chains from the same sample are listed, as sequenced in a study of T cell responses to AZD1222 COVID-19 vaccine. TCRdb's table, derived via immunoSEQ multiplex PCR, lists solely in-frame clones and lacks some. The sample holds roughly 130,000 clones, approximately 85% seen once. The sequenced sample was peripheral blood, obtained on day 0 of MenACWY control vaccination. Receptors originate from an adult in good health.

This clone was seen a single time. The chain is built from TRBV29-1 and TRBJ2-7; 7 bases are shared with TRBD2. The CDR3 sequence is 12 residues long. The germline CDR1 and CDR2 sequences are SQVTM and ANQGSEA. V shed 7 bases, J shed 3 bases, and the junction held 6 bases outside the gene matches. The CDR3 region has the DNA TGCAGCGGGGAGACTAGCAACTACGAGCAGTACTTC. Protein product: CSGETSNYEQYF.

The chain joins TRBV6-5 to TRBJ1-1; D might be TRBD1 (5 bases). V lost 10 bases to trimming and J lost 14 bases, with 20 bases between them. This CDR3 spans 11 amino acids. Germline CDR1 is MNHEY and CDR2 is SVGAGI. The CDR3 here is CATSVEVGTFF. Written as DNA, the CDR3 is TGTGCCACCTCTGTGGAAGTGGGGACCTTCTTT.

Concerning this clone itself: This sample also contains other DNA sequences that code for the same CDR3. This sequence joins TRBV29-1 and TRBJ2-1; D remains ambiguous. The CDR3 length is 10 residues. Germline V gene data show CDR1 as SQVTM and CDR2 as ANQGSEA. Trimming left V 2 bases short and J 10 bases short, with 6 bases between. The CDR3 coding sequence is TGCAGCGTTGAAAGGGCCGAGCAGTTCTTC. Translation gives CSVERAEQFF.

This clone was found a few times. The chain combines TRBV2 with TRBJ2-7; the D call may be TRBD1 or TRBD2 (5 bases each). Germline CDR1 reads SNHLY; CDR2 reads FYNNEI. The CDR3 loop spans 15 amino acids. Trimming pared 2 bases from V and 0 bases from J, leaving 11 bases between. CDR3 sequence reads: CASSEWWGSSYEQYF. The CDR3 coding sequence is TGTGCCAGCAGTGAATGGTGGGGGTCCTCCTACGAGCAGTACTTC. Full variable domain (outside the CDR3, taken from reference TRBV2 and TRBJ2-7): EPEVTQTPSHQVTQMGQEVILRCVPISNHLYFYWYRQILGQKVEFLVSFYNNEISEKSEIFDDQFSVERPDGSNFTLKIRSTKLEDSAMYFCASSEWWGSSYEQYFGPGTRLTVT.

The chain has TRBV5-1 and TRBJ1-3; no definite D call. Germline V lookup: CDR1 SGHRS, CDR2 YFSETQ. CDR3 length: 14 residues. Trimming took off 1 base at V and 0 bases at J, with 5 bases between the two ends. Here the CDR3 reads CASSLTVSGNTIYF. CDR3 sequence (DNA): TGCGCCAGCAGCTTGACAGTCTCTGGAAACACCATATATTTT.

This chain uses TRBV5-1 with TRBJ2-3, with D uncertain. Germline V gene lookup returns CDR1 SGHRS and CDR2 YFSETQ. V lost 3 bases, J lost 0 bases, and 8 bases lay in between. There are 14 residues in the CDR3. CDR3 residues: CASSWRSSTDTQYF. The CDR3 nucleotides read TGCGCCAGCAGCTGGCGGTCTAGCACAGATACGCAGTATTTT.

This chain connects TRBV7-9 to TRBJ1-3; 8 bases fit TRBD1. Germline V gene data show CDR1 as SEHNR and CDR2 as FQNEAQ (reference sequence). After removal of 5 bases from V and 0 bases from J, the junction contained 12 bases not matched to a gene. This CDR3 has 18 residues. The CDR3 sequence is CASSETVPGGFSGNTIYF. DNA for the CDR3: TGTGCCAGCAGCGAGACGGTCCCAGGGGGCTTCTCTGGAAACACCATATATTTT.

The V gene is TRBV30, the J gene TRBJ2-7; TRBD2 aligns across 7 bases. J was trimmed by 4 bases and V by 0 bases; bases with no gene match: 9. Germline loops: CDR1 GTSNPN, CDR2 SVGIG (reference sequence). The CDR3 totals 15 residues. The CDR3 sequence is CAWSVGGRRGYEQYF. The DNA for the CDR3 is TGTGCCTGGAGTGTGGGAGGGAGGAGAGGGTACGAGCAGTACTTC.

The count of this clone is one. The chain uses TRBV11-1 and TRBJ2-7; TRBD2 matches at 10 bases. The V gene's germline CDR1 is SGHAT and CDR2 FQDESV (reference sequence). CDR3 length: 14 residues. After removal of 5 bases from V and 3 bases from J, the junction contained 4 bases not matched to a gene. CDR3 amino acids: CASSHRTSGYEQYF. In DNA form, the CDR3 reads TGTGCCAGCAGCCATAGGACTAGCGGCTACGAGCAGTACTTC.

This chain uses TRBV5-1 with TRBJ2-7; 9 bases agree with TRBD1. The CDR3 runs to 16 residues. The junction had 7 bases not matched to a gene; V was cut back by 0 bases and J by 3 bases. The germline CDR1 and CDR2 sequences are SGHRS and YFSETQ. The DNA of the CDR3 is TGCGCCAGCAGCTTGGCCACGGGACAGGGAATCTACGAGCAGTACTTC. Translation: CASSLATGQGIYEQYF.